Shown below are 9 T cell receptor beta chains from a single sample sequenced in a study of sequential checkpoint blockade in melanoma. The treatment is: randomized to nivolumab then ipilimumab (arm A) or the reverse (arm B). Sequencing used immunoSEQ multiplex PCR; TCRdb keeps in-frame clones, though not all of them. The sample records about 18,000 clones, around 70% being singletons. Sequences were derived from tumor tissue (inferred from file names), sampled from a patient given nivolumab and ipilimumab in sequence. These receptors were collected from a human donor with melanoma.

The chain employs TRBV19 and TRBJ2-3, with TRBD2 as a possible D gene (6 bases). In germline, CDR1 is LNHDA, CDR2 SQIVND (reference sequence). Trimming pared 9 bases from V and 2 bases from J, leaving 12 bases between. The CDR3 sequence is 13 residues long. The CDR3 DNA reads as TGTGCCAGCGGGGACTGGTACACAGATACGCAGTATTTT. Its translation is CASGDWYTDTQYF. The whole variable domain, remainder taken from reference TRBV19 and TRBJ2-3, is DGGITQSPKYLFRKEGQNVTLSCEQNLNHDAMYWYRQDPGQGLRLIYYSQIVNDFQKGDIAEGYSVSREKKESFPLTVTSAQKNPTAFYLCASGDWYTDTQYFGPGTRLTVL.

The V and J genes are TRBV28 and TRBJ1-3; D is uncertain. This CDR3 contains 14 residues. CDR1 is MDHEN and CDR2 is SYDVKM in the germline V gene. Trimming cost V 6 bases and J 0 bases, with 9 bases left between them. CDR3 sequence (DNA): TGTGCCAGCAGCCCAGTCGGCTCTGGAAACACCATATATTTT. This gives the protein CASSPVGSGNTIYF.

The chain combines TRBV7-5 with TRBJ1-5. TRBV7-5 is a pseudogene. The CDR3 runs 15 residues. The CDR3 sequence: CASSYGGTVVQPQHF. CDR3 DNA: TGTGCCAGCAGCTACGGGGGAACGGTGGTTCAGCCCCAGCATTTT.

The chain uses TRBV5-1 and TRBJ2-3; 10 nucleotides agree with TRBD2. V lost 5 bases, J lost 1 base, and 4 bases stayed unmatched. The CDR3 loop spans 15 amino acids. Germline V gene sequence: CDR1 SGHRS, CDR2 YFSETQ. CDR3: CASRTGLAGTDTQYF. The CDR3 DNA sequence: TGCGCCAGCAGGACCGGACTAGCGGGCACAGATACGCAGTATTTT.

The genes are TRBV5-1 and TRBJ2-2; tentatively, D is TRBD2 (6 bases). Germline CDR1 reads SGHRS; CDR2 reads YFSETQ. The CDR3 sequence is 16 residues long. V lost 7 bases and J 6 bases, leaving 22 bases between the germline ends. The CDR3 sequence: CASRSPSVASPGELFF. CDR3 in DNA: TGCGCCAGCCGCTCCCCTAGCGTAGCTTCTCCCGGGGAGCTGTTTTTT. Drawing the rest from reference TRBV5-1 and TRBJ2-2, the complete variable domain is KAGVTQTPRYLIKTRGQQVTLSCSPISGHRSVSWYQQTPGQGLQFLFEYFSETQRNKGNFPGRFSGRQFSNSRSEMNVSTLELGDSALYLCASRSPSVASPGELFFGEGSRLTVL.

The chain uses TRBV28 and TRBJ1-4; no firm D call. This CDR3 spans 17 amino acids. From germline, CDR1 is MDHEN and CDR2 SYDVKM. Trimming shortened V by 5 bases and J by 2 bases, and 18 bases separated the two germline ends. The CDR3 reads CASSPRGALGTNEKLFF. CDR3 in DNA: TGTGCCAGCAGTCCCCGAGGTGCCCTGGGGACTAATGAAAAACTGTTTTTT.

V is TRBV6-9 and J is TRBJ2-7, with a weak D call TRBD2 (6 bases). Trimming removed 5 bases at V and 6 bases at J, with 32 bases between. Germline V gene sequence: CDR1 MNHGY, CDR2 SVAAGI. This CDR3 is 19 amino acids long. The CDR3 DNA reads TGTGCCAGCAGTCGATATGGGGTGGGGAGAGGGCCTGGACTAAGCGAGCAGTACTTC. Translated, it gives CASSRYGVGRGPGLSEQYF.

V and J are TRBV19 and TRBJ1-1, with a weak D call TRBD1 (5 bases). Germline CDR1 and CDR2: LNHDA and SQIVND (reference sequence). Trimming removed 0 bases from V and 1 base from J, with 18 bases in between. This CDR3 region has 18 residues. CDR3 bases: TGTGCCAGTAGTATAGATCTTAGGGCAGGGAATGCGAACACTGAAGCTTTCTTT. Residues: CASSIDLRAGNANTEAFF.

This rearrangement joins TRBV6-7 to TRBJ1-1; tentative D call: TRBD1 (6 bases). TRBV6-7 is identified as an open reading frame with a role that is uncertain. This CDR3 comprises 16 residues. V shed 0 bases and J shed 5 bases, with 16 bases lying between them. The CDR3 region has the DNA TGTGCCAGCAGTTACTCGAACTACAGGGCGGGAACTGAAGCTTTCTTT. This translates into CASSYSNYRAGTEAFF.